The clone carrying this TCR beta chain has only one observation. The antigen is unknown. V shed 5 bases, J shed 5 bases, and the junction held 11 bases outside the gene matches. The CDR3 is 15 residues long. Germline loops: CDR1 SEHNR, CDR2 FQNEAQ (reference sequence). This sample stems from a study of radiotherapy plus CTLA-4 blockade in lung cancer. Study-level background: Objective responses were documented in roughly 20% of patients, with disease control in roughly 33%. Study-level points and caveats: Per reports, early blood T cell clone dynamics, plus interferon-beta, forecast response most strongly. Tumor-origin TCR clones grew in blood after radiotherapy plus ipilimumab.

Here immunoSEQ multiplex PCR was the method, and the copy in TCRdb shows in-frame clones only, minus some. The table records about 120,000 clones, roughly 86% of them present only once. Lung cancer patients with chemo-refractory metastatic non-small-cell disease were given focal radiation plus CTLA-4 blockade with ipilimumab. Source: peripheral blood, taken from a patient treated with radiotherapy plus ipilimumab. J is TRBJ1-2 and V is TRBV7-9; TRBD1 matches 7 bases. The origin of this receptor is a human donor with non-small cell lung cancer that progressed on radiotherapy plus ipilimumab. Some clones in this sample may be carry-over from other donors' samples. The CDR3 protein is CASSHRQGSEYGYTF. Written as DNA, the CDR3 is TGTGCCAGCAGCCATCGACAGGGTTCAGAGTATGGCTACACCTTC. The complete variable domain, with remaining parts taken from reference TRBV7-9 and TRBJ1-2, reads DTGVSQNPRHKITKRGQNVTFRCDPISEHNRLYWYRQTLGQGPEFLTYFQNEAQLEKSRLLSDRFSAERPKGSFSTLEIQRTEQGDSAMYLCASSHRQGSEYGYTFGSGTRLTVV.